This T cell receptor (beta chain) was recovered during a study of technical replicates of blood from a handful of donors. TCRdb keeps only in-frame clones here, not all; method: immunoSEQ multiplex PCR. The sample yields roughly 80,000 clones, 93% seen once. The sequence was obtained from a human donor in good health. The specimen sequenced was T cells isolated from PBMCs.

The chain's CDR3 is CSVGQGGNQPQHF. The CDR3 DNA reads TGCAGCGTTGGACAGGGCGGAAATCAGCCCCAGCATTTT. J is TRBJ1-5 and V is TRBV29-1; 7 positions match TRBD1. V lost 4 bases and J lost 4; bases outside the gene matches: 4. This CDR3 has 13 residues. Germline loops: CDR1 SQVTM, CDR2 ANQGSEA.